This TCR beta chain was sequenced in a study of blood T cell repertoires in COVID-19. Study context: The cDNA or gDNA used as material had been derived from T cells, B-cell-depleted T cells, or PBMCs.

The V gene lost 7 bases and the J gene lost 2 bases, with 12 bases spanning the gap. Germline lookup yields CDR1 ENHRY and CDR2 SYGVKD. This CDR3 is 14 amino acids long. The assay was immunoSEQ multiplex PCR, and TCRdb's table has in-frame clones only and misses some. Among almost 250,000 clones, about 89% were seen once, and the ten largest hold about 1.7%. The gene calls are TRBV10-3 and TRBJ1-5; the D is unclear. The specimen sequenced was peripheral blood. The source of this sequence is a woman aged 55-69 years who had recovered from COVID-19. The CDR3 is CAINSLGGNQPQHF. As DNA, the CDR3 is TGTGCCATCAACTCGCTCGGTGGCAATCAGCCCCAGCATTTT.